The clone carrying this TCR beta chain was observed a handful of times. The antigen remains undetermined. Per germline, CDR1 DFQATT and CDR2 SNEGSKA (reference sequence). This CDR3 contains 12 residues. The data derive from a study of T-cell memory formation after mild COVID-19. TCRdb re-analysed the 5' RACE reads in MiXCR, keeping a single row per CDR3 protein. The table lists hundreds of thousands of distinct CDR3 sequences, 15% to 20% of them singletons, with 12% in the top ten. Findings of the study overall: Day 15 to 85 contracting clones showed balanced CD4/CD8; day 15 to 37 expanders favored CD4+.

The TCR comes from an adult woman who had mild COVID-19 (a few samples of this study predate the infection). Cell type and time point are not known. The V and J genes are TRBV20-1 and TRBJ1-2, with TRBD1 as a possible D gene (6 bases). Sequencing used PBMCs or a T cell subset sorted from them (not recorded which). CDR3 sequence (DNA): TGCGGGGGTAAACAGGGAAACTATGGCTACACCTTC. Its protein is CGGKQGNYGYTF.